The present T cell receptor beta chain was sequenced within a study of identical twins. Whole-study findings and limits: Out-of-frame alpha sequences common to twins exhibited a surplus of low generation probability.

Per the germline V gene, CDR1 is SNHLY and CDR2 is FYNNEI. The CDR3 length is 15 residues. The trim removed 4 bases at V and 5 bases at J, leaving 10 bases unmatched. One entry per CDR3 protein, called by TCRdb with MiXCR from the 5' RACE reads. The sample includes some 1,600,000 distinct CDR3 sequences, under 35% of them seen just once. Note on this clonotype: What it binds is unknown.

The TCR comes from a newborn girl in good health. This sequence joins TRBV2 and TRBJ1-1; 7 bases are shared with TRBD1. Sequenced material: cord blood. As DNA, the CDR3 is TGTGCCAGCAGTGGTGACAGGGAGGGATGGACTGAAGCTTTCTTT. Its translation: CASSGDREGWTEAFF.